This T cell receptor beta chain emerged from a study of T cells in Graves' hyperthyroidism and ophthalmopathy. Findings and limits, study-wide: Most clonotypes expanded in thyroid above 0.001 were likewise present in blood.

This clonotype was counted at least ten times. The target antigen is unknown. Patients having uncontrolled infection, another autoimmune disease, pregnancy or lactation were not included. PBMCs were obtained from 9.5 to 10 ml fresh peripheral blood. The CDR3 is 15 amino acids. Germline V CDR1 and CDR2: LGHDT, YNNKEL (reference sequence). The junction had 5 bases not matched to a gene; V was cut back by 7 bases and J by 2 bases. Researchers amplified the TCR beta CDR3 regions from RNA transcripts. TCR CDR3 underwent first-round RT-PCR with the HTBI primer set. TCRdb processed the multiplex PCR reads anew with MiXCR; each CDR3 protein has one entry. The repertoire holds over 500,000 distinct CDR3 sequences, with around 15% as singletons.

The source material was blood. The V gene is TRBV3-1, the J gene TRBJ2-5, with 12 bases matching TRBD2. The source is a woman between 25 and 40 years old with Graves' ophthalmopathy. Here the CDR3 reads CASNFGTSGQETQYF. As DNA, the CDR3 is TGTGCCAGCAACTTTGGGACTAGCGGGCAAGAGACCCAGTACTTC.